This passage covers 10 T cell receptor beta chains from one sample sequenced in a study of blood T cell repertoires in COVID-19. Measured with immunoSEQ multiplex PCR; TCRdb has only the in-frame clones, and not every one. Among 130,000 to 150,000 clones listed, around 83% were seen once. Sequencing used PBMCs or T cells enriched from blood (not recorded which). These receptors originate from a woman aged 50 to 65 who had been exposed to COVID-19.

The V and J genes are TRBV2 and TRBJ2-1; possibly TRBD2 for D (5 bases). The germline V gene encodes CDR1 SNHLY and CDR2 FYNNEI. CDR3 length: 15 amino acids. Trimming shortened V by 6 bases and J by 0 bases, and 12 bases separated the two germline ends. The CDR3 spells CASSRTASSYNEQFF. CDR3 DNA sequence: TGTGCCAGCAGCCGGACTGCGAGCTCCTACAATGAGCAGTTCTTC.

This chain links TRBV19 with TRBJ1-2, with 7 bases identical to TRBD1. This CDR3 spans 14 amino acids. V was clipped by 7 bases and J by 7 bases; unmatched bases: 12. Germline assignment: CDR1 LNHDA and CDR2 SQIVND (reference sequence). Here the CDR3 reads CASNQRGGRGGYTF. CDR3 DNA: TGTGCCAGTAACCAGCGAGGGGGCAGGGGTGGCTACACCTTC.

This chain uses TRBV5-4 with TRBJ1-2; 10 positions agree with TRBD1. The germline gives CDR1 SGHNT, CDR2 YYREEE (reference sequence). The CDR3 is 15 residues long. J was trimmed by 2 bases and V by 4 bases; bases with no gene match: 5. CDR3 region: CASSAPGQGNYGYTF. CDR3 bases: TGTGCCAGCAGCGCCCCGGGACAGGGGAACTATGGCTACACCTTC.

The chain links TRBV6-5 to TRBJ2-7; D perhaps matches TRBD2 (5 bases). Germline assignment: CDR1 MNHEY and CDR2 SVGAGI. The length of the CDR3 is 15 residues. V shed 7 bases and J shed 5 bases, with 21 bases lying between them. The CDR3 nucleotides read TGTGCCAGCAAGAGCCGGAGAGGGTTCCGACACGAGCAGTACTTC. Its protein is CASKSRRGFRHEQYF.

The genes are TRBV20-1 and TRBJ2-7; D remains ambiguous. CDR1 and CDR2 (germline): DFQATT, SNEGSKA (reference sequence). CDR3 length equals 8 residues. The DNA for the CDR3 is TGCAGCCAACTTAAACTGTACTTC. Translation: CSQLKLYF.

The chain employs TRBV6-2 or TRBV6-3 and TRBJ2-1; 12 nucleotides agree with TRBD2. V lost 6 bases to trimming and J lost 9 bases; unmatched junction nucleotides: 6. CDR3 length: 14 residues. Looked up from germline, CDR1 is MNHEY and CDR2 is SVGEGT. This CDR3 reads CASSPLAGGGEQFF. In nucleotides, the CDR3 is TGTGCCAGCAGCCCACTAGCGGGAGGAGGTGAGCAGTTCTTC.

This clone was counted a single time. The rearrangement uses TRBV7-7 and TRBJ2-2; TRBD2 matches 7 bases. CDR3 length: 15 residues. The ends lost 5 bases at V and 7 bases at J; junction bases unmatched: 10. Germline V gives CDR1 SSHAT, CDR2 FNYEAQ (reference sequence). CDR3 DNA sequence: TGTGCCAGCAGCGCCAGTGCGGGAGTAAGCGGGGAGCTGTTTTTT. Encoded protein: CASSASAGVSGELFF.

The V call is TRBV5-1, the J call TRBJ2-1, with D perhaps matching TRBD2 (6 bases). The V gene's germline CDR1 is SGHRS and CDR2 YFSETQ. The CDR3 has 15 residues. Trimming took off 4 bases at V and 9 bases at J, with 20 bases between the two ends. The CDR3 nucleotides are TGCGCCAGCAGCGGCGGGGAGGTGGGTAGAAGTGAGCAGTTCTTC. Protein sequence: CASSGGEVGRSEQFF.

The rearrangement links TRBV29-1 to TRBJ2-1; 7 bases agree with TRBD2. Germline loops: CDR1 SQVTM, CDR2 ANQGSEA. The V gene end was trimmed by 6 bases and the J gene end by 9 bases; junction bases not matched to a gene: 8. There are 12 residues in the CDR3. CDR3 coding DNA: TGCAGCGTCCTACCCGGCGGGGGTGAGCAGTTCTTC. The encoded protein is CSVLPGGGEQFF.

This clone has only one observation. This chain joins TRBV5-1 and TRBJ2-7; TRBD1 matches at 8 bases. V lost 3 bases to trimming and J lost 1 base; unmatched junction nucleotides: 9. CDR1 SGHRS and CDR2 YFSETQ come from the germline V gene. CDR3 size: 16 residues. The CDR3 reads CASSSGAGTGSYEQYF. Here the CDR3 DNA reads TGCGCCAGCAGCTCGGGGGCCGGGACAGGATCCTACGAGCAGTACTTC. The full variable domain, its missing parts supplied by reference TRBV5-1 and TRBJ2-7, is KAGVTQTPRYLIKTRGQQVTLSCSPISGHRSVSWYQQTPGQGLQFLFEYFSETQRNKGNFPGRFSGRQFSNSRSEMNVSTLELGDSALYLCASSSGAGTGSYEQYFGPGTRLTVT.